A single TCR beta chain is shown here with its context. The antigen remains undetermined. Looked up from germline, CDR1 is SGHAT and CDR2 is FQNNGV. The CDR3 runs to 15 residues. The entry originates in a study of monozygotic twins with inflammatory bowel disease. Through template switching, UMIs that included a 6-nucleotide sample barcode were added. TCRdb reanalyzed the 5' RACE reads and collapses them to one entry per CDR3 protein, without DNA. The sample includes more than 300,000 distinct CDR3 sequences. The study's findings and limits: Varying immunosuppressive regimens may have increased patient repertoire variability.

The sequenced sample consisted of blood. This receptor was obtained from a human donor with ulcerative colitis or Crohn's disease, or a healthy co-twin of an affected twin (not recorded which). V is TRBV11-2 and J is TRBJ2-1; TCRdb proposes TRBD2, but this gene call is untestable without DNA. This CDR3 is CASSFSGGASNEQFF. The entire variable domain, with the rest obtained from reference TRBV11-2 and TRBJ2-1, is as follows: EAGVAQSPRYKIIEKRQSVAFWCNPISGHATLYWYQQILGQGPKLLIQFQNNGVVDDSQLPKDRFSAERLKGVDSTLKIQPAKLEDSAVYLCASSFSGGASNEQFFGPGTRLTVL.